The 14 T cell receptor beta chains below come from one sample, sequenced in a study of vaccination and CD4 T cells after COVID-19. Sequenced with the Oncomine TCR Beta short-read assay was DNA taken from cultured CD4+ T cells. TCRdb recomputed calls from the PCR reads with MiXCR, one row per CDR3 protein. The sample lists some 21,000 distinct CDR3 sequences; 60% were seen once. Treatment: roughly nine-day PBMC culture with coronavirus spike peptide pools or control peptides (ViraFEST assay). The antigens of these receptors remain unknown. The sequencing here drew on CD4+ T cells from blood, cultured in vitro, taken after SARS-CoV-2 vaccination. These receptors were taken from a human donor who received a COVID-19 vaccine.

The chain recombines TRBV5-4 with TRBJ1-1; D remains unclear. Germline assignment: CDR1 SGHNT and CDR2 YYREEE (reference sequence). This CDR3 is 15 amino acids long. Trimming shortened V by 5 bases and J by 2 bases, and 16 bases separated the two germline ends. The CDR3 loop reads CASRPDRASNTEAFF. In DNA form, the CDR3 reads TGTGCCAGCAGACCCGATCGGGCCAGCAACACTGAAGCTTTCTTT. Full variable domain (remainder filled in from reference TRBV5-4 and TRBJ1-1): ETGVTQSPTHLIKTRGQQVTLRCSSQSGHNTVSWYQQALGQGPQFIFQYYREEENGRGNFPPRFSGLQFPNYSSELNVNALELDDSALYLCASRPDRASNTEAFFGQGTRLTVV.

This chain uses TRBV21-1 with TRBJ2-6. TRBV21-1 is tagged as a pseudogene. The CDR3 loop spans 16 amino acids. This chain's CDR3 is CASRGSERCGANVLTF. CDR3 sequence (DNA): TGTGCCAGCAGGGGCTCTGAGAGGTGCGGGGCCAACGTCCTGACTTTC.

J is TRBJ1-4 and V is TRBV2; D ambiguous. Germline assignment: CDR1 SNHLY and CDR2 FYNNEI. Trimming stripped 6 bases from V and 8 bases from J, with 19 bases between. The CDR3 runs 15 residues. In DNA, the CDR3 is TGTGCCAGCAGCATAGACCGAGACACGGGAGAAAAACTGTTTTTT. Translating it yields CASSIDRDTGEKLFF.

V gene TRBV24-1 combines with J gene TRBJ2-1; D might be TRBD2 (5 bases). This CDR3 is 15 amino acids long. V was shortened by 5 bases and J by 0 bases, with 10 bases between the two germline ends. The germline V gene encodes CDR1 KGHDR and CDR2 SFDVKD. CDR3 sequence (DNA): TGTGCCACCAGTGCGTTGGGGAGCTCCTACAATGAGCAGTTCTTC. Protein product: CATSALGSSYNEQFF.

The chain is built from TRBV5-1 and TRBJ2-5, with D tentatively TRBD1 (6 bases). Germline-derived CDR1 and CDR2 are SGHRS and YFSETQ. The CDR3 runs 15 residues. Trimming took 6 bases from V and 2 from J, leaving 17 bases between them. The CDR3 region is CASTLSRTVQETQYF. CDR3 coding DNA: TGCGCCAGCACCCTGAGCCGGACAGTACAAGAGACCCAGTACTTC.

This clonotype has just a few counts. The CDR3 DNA follows: TGTGCCAGCAGGACCCTGGACGTTCAGGTAAGCACAGATACGCAGTATTTT. This encodes CASRTLDVQVSTDTQYF. The gene calls are TRBV6-1 and TRBJ2-3; no firm D call. The CDR3 contains 17 residues. Germline CDR1 is MNHNS and CDR2 is SASEGT. Deletions cut 6 bases from V and 0 bases from J, with 19 bases between.

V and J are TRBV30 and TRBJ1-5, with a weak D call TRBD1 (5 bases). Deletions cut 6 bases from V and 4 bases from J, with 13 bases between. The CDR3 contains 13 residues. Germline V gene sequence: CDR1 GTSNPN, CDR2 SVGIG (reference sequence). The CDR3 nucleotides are TGTGCCTGTATTACAGGTCCTAATCAGCCCCAGCATTTT. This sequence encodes CACITGPNQPQHF.

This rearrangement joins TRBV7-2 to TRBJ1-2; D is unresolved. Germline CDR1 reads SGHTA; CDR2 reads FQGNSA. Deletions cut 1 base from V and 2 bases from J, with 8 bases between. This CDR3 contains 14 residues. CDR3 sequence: CASSLDGVNYGYTF. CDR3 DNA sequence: TGTGCCAGCAGCTTAGACGGGGTAAACTATGGCTACACCTTC.

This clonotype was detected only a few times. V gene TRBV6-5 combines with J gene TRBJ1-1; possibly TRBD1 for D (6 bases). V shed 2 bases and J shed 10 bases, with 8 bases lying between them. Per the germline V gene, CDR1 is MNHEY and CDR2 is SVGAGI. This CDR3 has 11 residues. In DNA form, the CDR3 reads TGTGCCAGCAGTTACGGACAGTTAGCTTTCTTT. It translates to CASSYGQLAFF.

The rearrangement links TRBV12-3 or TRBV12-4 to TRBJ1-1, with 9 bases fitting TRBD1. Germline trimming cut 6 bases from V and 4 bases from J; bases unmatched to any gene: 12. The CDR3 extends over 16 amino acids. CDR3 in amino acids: CASSPGRTGVFTEAFF. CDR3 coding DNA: TGTGCCAGCAGCCCGGGAAGGACAGGGGTCTTCACTGAAGCTTTCTTT.

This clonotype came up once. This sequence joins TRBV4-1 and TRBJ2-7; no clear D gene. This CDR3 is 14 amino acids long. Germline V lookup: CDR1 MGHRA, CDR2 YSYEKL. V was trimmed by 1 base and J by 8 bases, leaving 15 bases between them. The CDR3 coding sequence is TGCGCCAGCAGCCAAGTCATAGGCGGATTTAAGCAGTACTTC. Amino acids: CASSQVIGGFKQYF.

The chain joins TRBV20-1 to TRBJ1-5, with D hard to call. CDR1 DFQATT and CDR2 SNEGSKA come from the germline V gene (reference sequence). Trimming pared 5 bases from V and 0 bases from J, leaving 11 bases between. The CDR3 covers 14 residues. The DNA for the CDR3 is TGCAGTGCTGGTTTGAGGAATAGCAATCAGCCCCAGCATTTT. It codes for CSAGLRNSNQPQHF.

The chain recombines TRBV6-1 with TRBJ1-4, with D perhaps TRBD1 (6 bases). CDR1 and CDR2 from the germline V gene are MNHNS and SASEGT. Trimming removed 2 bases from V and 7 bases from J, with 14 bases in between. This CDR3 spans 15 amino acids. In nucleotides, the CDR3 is TGTGCCAGCAGTGAAAAGGGGGGGGCTTTTGAAAAACTGTTTTTT. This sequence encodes CASSEKGGAFEKLFF.

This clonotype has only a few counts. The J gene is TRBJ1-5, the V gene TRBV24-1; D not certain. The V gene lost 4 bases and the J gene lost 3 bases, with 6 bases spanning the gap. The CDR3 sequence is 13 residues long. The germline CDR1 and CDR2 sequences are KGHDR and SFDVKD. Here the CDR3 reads CATSDRTNQPQHF. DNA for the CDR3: TGTGCCACCAGTGACAGGACCAATCAGCCCCAGCATTTT.